This TCR beta chain was profiled in a study of cytomegalovirus exposure and HLA in healthy donors. Notes on this clone: Antigen: not known.

Primers: 60 Vbeta forward and 13 Jbeta reverse. The assay was immunoSEQ multiplex PCR, and TCRdb's table has in-frame clones only and misses some. The sample has 38,000 or so clones; the top ten hold about 9.2%. Study results and caveats: Reported performance of the classifier showed diagnosis of cytomegalovirus status with high specificity and sensitivity. Data from an earlier analysis indicated that most TCR beta V segments were productive either about 90% or about 30% of the time.

Per the germline V gene, CDR1 is SQVTM and CDR2 is ANQGSEA. The CDR3 extends over 13 amino acids. The ends lost 7 bases at V and 3 bases at J; junction bases unmatched: 4. The sequenced sample consisted of PBMCs. The J gene is TRBJ2-2, the V gene TRBV29-1, with 8 bases that match TRBD1. The receptor was isolated from a man aged 40-49 years in good health and CMV-seropositive. The CDR3 region is CSAYRGDTGELFF. DNA for the CDR3: TGCAGCGCATACAGGGGGGACACCGGGGAGCTGTTTTTT.